The rows below give T cell receptor beta chains drawn from one sample of a study of pediatric ulcerative colitis. Sequenced by immunoSEQ multiplex PCR; TCRdb stores in-frame clones only, minus some. The data show 45,000 to 55,000 clones, about 79% seen once. The sample consisted of gut tissue. These receptors all come from a girl between 10 and 17 years old with moderate ulcerative colitis. CDR3s include the opening cysteine and the closing phenylalanine or tryptophan. A D gene is named only where the DNA matches it firmly. A clone size is listed for some rows: how often the clone was seen (once, few, many), or a class if it is expanded.

j_call	cdr3_length	d_call	clone_size	v_call	cdr3_nt	cdr3_aa
TRBJ2-1	17	-	once	TRBV13	TGTGCCAGCAGCTTAGAAGGGGACTCGAGCTCCTACAATGAGCAGTTCTTC	CASSLEGDSSSYNEQFF
TRBJ2-1	17	-	-	TRBV28	TGTGCCAGCACCCCCCTGCTATATAGGGCCCGGTCGGATGAGCAGTTCTTC	CASTPLLYRARSDEQFF
TRBJ1-6	14	-	-	TRBV2	TGTGCCAGCAGACCCAGGGTGGGCAATTCACCCCTCCACTTT	CASRPRVGNSPLHF
TRBJ2-7	15	TRBD2	-	TRBV5-6	TGTGCCAGCAGCCCAGCTGGGGGGGAAGGTGTCGAGCAGTACTTC	CASSPAGGEGVEQYF
TRBJ2-7	13	TRBD1	-	TRBV5-4	TGTGCCAGCAGCCGGGACAGGGTCGACGAGCAGTACTTC	CASSRDRVDEQYF
TRBJ2-4	16	-	-	TRBV19	TGTGCCAGTAGTAGGGACCTAATGGTAGCCAAAAACATTCAGTACTTC	CASSRDLMVAKNIQYF
TRBJ1-2	15	-	-	TRBV4-1	TGCGCCAGCAGCCAAGGTTCACCGTTTAACTATGGCTACACCTTC	CASSQGSPFNYGYTF
TRBJ1-1	12	TRBD1	-	TRBV10-3	TGTGCCATCAGTGACAGGGGGGGTGAAGCTTTCTTT	CAISDRGGEAFF
TRBJ1-1	14	-	-	TRBV6-5	TGTGCCAGCAGTTACCCAGGGGAGAGCACTGAAGCTTTCTTT	CASSYPGESTEAFF
TRBJ2-7	13	TRBD2	-	TRBV2	TGTGCCAGCCAGCAGAACGCGGGGGACGAGCAGTACTTC	CASQQNAGDEQYF
TRBJ1-5	17	TRBD1	once	TRBV28	TGTGCCAGCAGCCGGACAGGGGGCCGATTCAGCAATCAGCCCCAGCATTTT	CASSRTGGRFSNQPQHF
TRBJ1-1	12	-	-	TRBV7-9	TGTGCCAGCGGTCTTCTGAACACTGAAGCTTTCTTT	CASGLLNTEAFF
TRBJ2-7	16	-	-	TRBV4-1	TGCGCCAGCAGCCTCAGCTCATCAACCAGGGTAAAGGAGCAGTACTTC	CASSLSSSTRVKEQYF
TRBJ2-1	16	TRBD1	-	TRBV7-9	TGTGCCAGCACCCGGGACAGGGGGTCAAGCTACAATGAGCAGTTCTTC	CASTRDRGSSYNEQFF
TRBJ2-7	14	TRBD1	few	TRBV6-5	TGTGCCAGCAGTTTCCGGGACAGGGTCAAAGAGCAGTACTTC	CASSFRDRVKEQYF
TRBJ2-7	15	TRBD1	-	TRBV11-2	TGTGCCAGCAGCTTAGGGACAGGCGGGCCCTACGAGCAGTACTTC	CASSLGTGGPYEQYF
TRBJ2-3	14	TRBD1	-	TRBV6-1	TGTGCCAGCAGCCCGACAGGGTGGCCAGATACGCAGTATTTT	CASSPTGWPDTQYF
TRBJ1-5	13	-	-	TRBV6-6	TGTGCCAGCCGCGGTCTTTCCCACCAGCCCCAGCATTTT	CASRGLSHQPQHF
TRBJ1-1	14	-	few	TRBV19	TGTGCCAGTAACTACAGGGCAAAGGGGACTGAAGCTTTCTTT	CASNYRAKGTEAFF